Below, one TCR beta chain is given with its context. Its antigen is still unknown. No much larger clone exists at a distance of one base, and base qualities are not known. Library creation used the immunoSEQ multiplex PCR assay. The multiplex PCR relied on a mix of 60 forward primers for TCR Vbeta segments and 13 reverse primers for TCR Jbeta segments. Amplification of the CDR3 region of rearranged TCR beta genes was performed with a multiplex PCR assay on genomic DNA. On the Illumina HiSeq System, the amplified TCR beta libraries were sequenced as 87-base-pair reads. The paper's data handling went like this. In a later analysis, about 80 million unique TCR beta chains were counted across the roughly 670 repertoires, and roughly 11 million of these chains were shared by at least two donors. Raw reads were error-corrected and collapsed into unique sequences with a nearest-neighbor algorithm that merged closely related sequences to remove PCR and sequencing errors. CDR3 sequences were aligned to IMGT reference sequences to assign V, D and J gene segments. For a sequence to be retained, a match of at least six nucleotides was required to both a V gene segment and a J gene segment. A rearrangement was called productive if the CDR3 had no stop codons and remained in frame with V and J, and every other rearrangement was called non-productive. CDR3 was defined by IMGT convention, running from the second conserved V-encoded cysteine to the conserved J-encoded phenylalanine. The earlier analysis of approximately 590 of the donors excluded any sequence lacking an unambiguous match to a single V gene segment. An earlier analysis of 587 of the donors classified V segments as functional when productive rearrangements were above 56.7% and as segregating when the standard deviation between donors was above 5%. To diagnose cytomegalovirus status from the catalog of TCR beta chain sequences, a statistical classification framework was built. In a later analysis, TCR nucleotide sequences were compared against IMGT/GENE-DB human TR gene sequences so that V and J genes could be assigned. In a later analysis, CDR3 sequences and most-parsimonious VDJ recombination scenarios were assigned using the TCRdist pipeline. A later analysis defined each TCR beta chain by its CDR3 amino acid sequence plus V-gene family, and excluded reads lacking a unique V-gene family. A later analysis removed over 500 highly shared, low-generation-probability nucleotide sequences to deal with suspected cross-contamination and a sequencing artifact. A later analysis calculated a clonal expansion index for each public chain from normalized within-repertoire ranks of inferred template counts. A later analysis computed generation probabilities with a VDJ recombination model fitted to out-of-frame rearrangements, and checked the results against IGoR. Hypergeometric tests were used in a later analysis to score TCR-TCR, TCR-HLA and TCR-CMV co-occurrence, with a repertoire-size bias correction applied to the TCR pairs. To estimate false discovery rates, a later analysis permuted the HLA or CMV assignments 20 times. In a later analysis, co-occurring TCRs were grouped with DBSCAN, and TCRdist sequence similarity was added when clustering was performed within HLA-allele-positive subsets. Co-occurrence clustering excluded repertoires with fewer than 30,000 or more than 120,000 public chains, plus five with anomalous nucleotide sharing. TCRdb provides this immuneACCESS table in a form limited to in-frame rearrangements. Some clones are lacking; in checked studies, under half of them reflect an unresolved V gene, and why the rest are absent is not known. The D gene and trimming were derived from the DNA, and the V and J assignments and clone size from that table. The sample records roughly 120,000 clones, approximately 80% of which are singletons. The top ten clones comprise almost 5% of the sample.

Including cysteine and phenylalanine, the CDR3 has 15 amino acids. Solely the CDR3 DNA is kept, with 45 bases framed from the first base. Based on the germline V gene (reference sequence), the CDR1 and CDR2 sequences are SGHNT and YYREEE. V is cut back by 3 bases and J by 3 bases, with 2 bases in the junction unmatched. This sample was taken from a study of cytomegalovirus exposure and HLA in healthy donors (dated by TCRdb to about 2017). Some background on the complete study: An earlier analysis of 587 of the donors reported approximately 300 Gb of sequence data and around 100 million unique TCR beta sequences obtained from approximately 180 million T cells. Of the 300 to 400 genotyped donors, about 80% fell in the genetic ancestry cluster associated with self-reported Caucasian donors. In a later analysis, previously published TCR beta repertoires from roughly 710 donors were re-analyzed and high-resolution HLA genotyping was added so that TCR occurrence patterns could be studied. An early release covering roughly 600 HLA-typed donors comprised about 290 gigabases of sequencing data and tens of millions of unique TCR sequences. To predict cytomegalovirus infection status, the study combined high-throughput TCR immunosequencing, statistical association of individual TCRs with disease status, and machine learning. Across roughly 420 genotyped donors of the cohort, an average of roughly 250,000 unique TCR beta nucleotide sequences per donor were sequenced, and 15% to 20% of those sequences were non-productive. All discovery cohort repertoires had been generated using a single sequencing platform. The T cell repertoires of several hundred subjects were profiled by immunosequencing and related to cytomegalovirus serostatus. An earlier analysis of some 600 of the donors applied high-throughput TCR beta sequencing to assess whether each TCR beta V gene segment acted as functional or pseudogenic. Typing coverage varied by locus: 629-630 donors for A, B, C, DRB1 and DQB1; approximately 500 for DQA1; approximately 570 for DPA1; more than 450 for DPB1. Both class I and class II loci were covered by HLA typing, at four-digit resolution. Donor age, sex, ethnicity and CMV serostatus were collected together with the repertoire data. Along with the roughly 710-subject first cohort, a separate validation cohort of around 120 different subjects was used. A handful of DR-DQ haplotypes were handled as single units for association and clustering because linkage in the cohort was strong. The aim of the study was to test whether cataloging public T cell receptors could identify signatures of past pathogen exposure. A later genetic analysis took genome-wide SNP genotypes for about three fifths of the roughly 670 donors and used that subset as a discovery cohort. In the later analysis, no new phenotypic data were used to find candidate immune exposures; instead, reliance was placed on TCR beta sequences and their occurrence across donors.

The cohort comprised 670 or so healthy bone marrow donors. Cohort members were all nominally healthy when sampled, although unrecorded immune exposures were likely present. The donor tested CMV seropositive and was one of the 289 seropositive cohort members. A peripheral blood sample was collected from each donor, and TCR beta sequencing was performed on peripheral blood mononuclear cells. The Qiagen DNeasy Blood Extraction Kit was used to extract genomic DNA from the blood cell samples. Results the study describes overall, beyond this receptor: A later analysis reported that several top co-occurrence clusters appeared linked to parvovirus B19, influenza, CMV and Epstein-Barr virus. CMV serostatus was the only immune exposure information available for the cohort. In a later analysis, most CMV-associated TCR beta chains were found to appear HLA-restricted, with HLA associations seemingly driven largely by CMV exposure. Most TCR sequences were seen in very few donors, while some public TCRs were found in many individuals. A later analysis found that TCR association rates varied across HLA loci, with DRB1 alleles showing the most associated TCRs and HLA-C alleles the fewest. Roughly uniform sequencing depth across donors was assumed in presence/absence analyses, although this assumption may not hold. Because the 87-base-pair reads could not distinguish some IMGT-functional V segments, including TRBV6-2 and TRBV6-3, those segments were excluded. Assigning TCR associations to individual alleles was difficult when HLA alleles, especially DR and DQ, strongly co-occurred. In a later genetic analysis, a missense DCLRE1C variant was associated with V-gene and J-gene trimming of TCR beta chains, and the association was replicated in an independent cohort. The earlier analysis of about 600 of the donors excluded roughly 17 rarely observed V segments, including chromosome 9 orphons, because counts were too low. The authors suggested that the approach could potentially be generalized to other disease states and immunological phenotypes. In a later analysis, HLA-associated TCR beta chains showed more clonal expansion and lower generation probabilities than non-associated chains that were equally common. In the study, approximately 150 TCR beta chains were listed as associated with cytomegalovirus. Linkage disequilibrium might explain the correlated functional status among segregating V segments, but an unknown experimental factor could not be excluded. A further reported finding was that TCR beta sequences accurately predicted the HLA-A and HLA-B alleles for most subjects in the first cohort. A few of the identified cytomegalovirus-associated TCR beta chains were confirmed in vitro to be specific for cytomegalovirus antigens. In this cohort, only TCR beta chains were sequenced, and detectable features were limited by the absence of alpha or paired-chain data. Compared with the 666-donor mean, donors in an Asian-associated ancestry cluster had fewer N-insertions in productive TCRs, according to a later genetic analysis. At a false discovery rate of 0.05, a later analysis linked around 15,000 TCR beta sequences to specific HLA alleles. Because HLA typing was unavailable for some donors at each locus, only the typed subset was used in association tests. Cytomegalovirus status was reported to be diagnosed by the classifier with high specificity and sensitivity in both the original and validation cohorts. A cluster of highly shared sequence variants was judged likely to be a technical artifact of the sequencing pipeline. Broadly in line with IMGT annotations, most TCR beta V segments showed up in productive rearrangements about 87% or about 30% of the time in an earlier analysis of under 700 of the donors.

The clonotype originates from a man aged 50 to 60 in good health and CMV-seropositive. The chain is assembled from TRBV5-4 and TRBJ2-7, and 14 junctional nucleotides match TRBD2. Sequencing was performed on PBMCs. The CDR3 region: CASSWGTSGSYEQYF. Here is the DNA: TGTGCCAGCAGCTGGGGGACTAGCGGGAGCTACGAGCAGTACTTC.